This T cell receptor beta chain was identified during a study of shared clonotypes between healthy human individuals. Regarding the study as a whole: Sorted-subset sequencing, rarefaction showed, was incomplete despite large depth.

The protocol was immunoSEQ multiplex PCR, while the TCRdb copy is restricted to in-frame clones and leaves out a portion. Of 190,000 or so clones detected, around 63% appear once; the ten largest clones hold 10%. This CDR3 has 16 amino acids. Germline CDR1 SGHTA, CDR2 FQGTGA. Trimming cost V 6 bases and J 5 bases; bases outside gene matches: 11. All the donors were Caucasian adults who lived in Nashville, Tennessee. This clone was picked up a small number of times. Its antigen is unidentified. This TCR was recovered from a man younger than 40 in good health. Sequenced input: memory CD4+ T cells sorted from blood. Subset specified: CD45RA-negative fraction. The genes are TRBV7-3 and TRBJ2-1; 9 positions agree with TRBD2. The CDR3 loop is CASRISGSGVHNEQFF. The CDR3 bases are TGTGCCAGCAGAATTAGCGGGAGCGGGGTACACAATGAGCAGTTCTTC.